The TCR beta chain under discussion was sequenced for a study of cytomegalovirus exposure and HLA in healthy donors. Study as a whole: Sequencing of about 179 million T cells in an earlier analysis found 95 million to 120 million unique TCR beta sequences. Study-wide results and caveats: Later analysis identified several of the most significant clusters that appeared linked to common viral pathogens. Generally TCR sequences proved uncommon, though certain public TCRs appeared in numerous donors. Sequencing likely caused a cluster of highly shared sequence variants.

Vbeta (60) and Jbeta (13) primers were used in the PCR. Clones were sequenced by immunoSEQ multiplex PCR, and TCRdb holds only the in-frame ones, with some missing. The table lists over 150,000 clones, 65% to 85% of them singletons. After removal of 5 bases from V and 5 bases from J, the junction contained 9 bases not matched to a gene. CDR1 is LNHNV, CDR2 YYDKDF, per germline (reference sequence). This CDR3 region has 14 residues. This clone appeared a few times. Its antigen is as yet unknown. Sequencing was carried out using PBMCs. The J gene is TRBJ2-7, the V gene TRBV15, with 7 bases aligning to TRBD1. The receptor comes from a boy between 2 and 10 years old in good health and CMV-seronegative. This chain's CDR3 is CATSGDRVVNEQYF. The CDR3, as DNA: TGTGCCACCAGCGGCGACAGGGTGGTGAACGAGCAGTACTTC. The full variable domain, in which reference TRBV15 and TRBJ2-7 provide the parts outside the CDR3, is DAMVIQNPRYQVTQFGKPVTLSCSQTLNHNVMYWYQQKSSQAPKLLFHYYDKDFNNEADTPDNFQSRRPNTSFCFLDIRSPGLGDTAMYLCATSGDRVVNEQYFGPGTRLTVT.